A single sample gave rise to the 30 T cell receptor beta chains below, sequenced in a study of blood T cell repertoires in COVID-19. The assay was immunoSEQ multiplex PCR, and TCRdb's table has in-frame clones only and misses some. This sample yields 90,000 to 120,000 clones, of which 75% to 90% are seen a single time; 32% belongs to the top ten. The sequencing sample was made of peripheral blood. Every receptor here comes from a woman of 80 years or more with acute or convalescent COVID-19.

This clone appeared once. The gene calls are TRBV18 and TRBJ2-2; 7 bases align to TRBD2. The CDR3 consists of 16 residues. V dropped 2 bases and J dropped 2; count of bases not matched to a gene: 5. Per germline, CDR1 KGHSH and CDR2 LQKENI. CDR3 coding DNA: TGTGCCAGCTCACCAGCTGCTAGCGGTAACACCGGGGAGCTGTTTTTT. This codes for CASSPAASGNTGELFF.

V and J are TRBV30 and TRBJ2-6; 9 nucleotides align to TRBD1. This CDR3 has 15 residues. Unmatched junction bases numbered 4, after V lost 4 bases and J lost 3 bases. Germline lookup yields CDR1 GTSNPN and CDR2 SVGIG (reference sequence). Here the CDR3 DNA reads TGTGCCTGGACCGGACAGGGGTATGGGGCCAACGTCCTGACTTTC. Translated, it gives CAWTGQGYGANVLTF.

The chain carries TRBV28 and TRBJ1-3, with D possibly matching TRBD1 (5 bases). The CDR3 is 15 amino acids. V gave up 4 bases and J gave up 0 bases, with 10 bases separating them. Per the germline V gene, CDR1 is MDHEN and CDR2 is SYDVKM. The DNA of the CDR3 is TGTGCCAGCAGTTCGGGGGGAGGCTCTGGAAACACCATATATTTT. Its translation is CASSSGGGSGNTIYF.

CDR3 in amino acids: CASSIQTLGAYTF. The CDR3 coding sequence is TGCGCCAGCAGCATCCAAACACTGGGGGCCTACACCTTC. The rearrangement links TRBV5-1 to TRBJ1-2; weak D call: TRBD1 (6 bases). The V end lost 4 bases, the J end lost 10 bases, and 17 bases lay between the germline ends. From germline, CDR1 is SGHRS and CDR2 YFSETQ. The length of the CDR3 is 13 residues.

The chain combines TRBV5-6 with TRBJ2-3; 7 nucleotides match TRBD2. V shed 5 bases, J shed 3 bases, and the junction held 9 bases outside the gene matches. The CDR3 is 15 residues long. The germline V gene encodes CDR1 SGHDT and CDR2 YYEEEE. The CDR3 DNA sequence: TGTGCCAGCAGATGGGTGGGAGGGAAAACAGATACGCAGTATTTT. The encoded protein is CASRWVGGKTDTQYF.

The rearrangement links TRBV5-4 to TRBJ2-7; possibly TRBD1 for D (6 bases). The CDR3 sequence is 14 residues long. Germline values: CDR1 SGHNT, CDR2 YYREEE (reference sequence). V lost 0 bases to trimming and J lost 3 bases, with 10 bases between them. DNA for the CDR3: TGTGCCAGCAGCTTGGGGACAGTGGGCTACGAGCAGTACTTC. It translates to CASSLGTVGYEQYF.

The CDR3 bases are TGCGCCAGCCCACCGGGACAGGGTTTTTACGAGCAGTACTTC. It translates to CASPPGQGFYEQYF. The V gene is TRBV5-1, the J gene TRBJ2-7, with 9 bases lining up with TRBD1. This CDR3 is built from 14 residues. Trimming removed 7 bases from V and 4 bases from J; junction bases left unmatched: 9. From germline, CDR1 is SGHRS and CDR2 YFSETQ.

The chain couples TRBV27 to TRBJ1-4; TRBD1 matches 9 bases. V was pared by 5 bases and J by 6 bases, with 10 bases of the junction left unmatched. This CDR3 spans 16 amino acids. CDR1 is MNHEY, CDR2 SMNVEV, per germline (reference sequence). The CDR3 nucleotides read TGTGCCAGCAGTCCGTCCTCCGGGACAGGGTATGAAAAACTGTTTTTT. The encoded protein is CASSPSSGTGYEKLFF.

This clone was counted only a few times. The chain joins TRBV28 to TRBJ2-1, with 7 bases lining up with TRBD2. V dropped 6 bases and J dropped 0; count of bases not matched to a gene: 5. Germline V gene sequence: CDR1 MDHEN, CDR2 SYDVKM. The CDR3 is made up of 15 amino acids. The CDR3 sequence: CASRRGSDSYNEQFF. The CDR3 DNA reads as TGTGCCAGCAGGCGGGGGAGTGACTCCTACAATGAGCAGTTCTTC.

V gene TRBV10-3 combines with J gene TRBJ2-3, with a weak D call TRBD1 (5 bases). CDR1 and CDR2 from the germline V gene are ENHRY and SYGVKD. Trimming stripped 6 bases from V and 0 bases from J, with 10 bases between. The CDR3 consists of 14 residues. CDR3 protein: CAIRTELSTDTQYF. CDR3 DNA sequence: TGTGCCATCAGGACAGAGTTAAGCACAGATACGCAGTATTTT.

The chain employs TRBV3-1 (or the pseudogene TRBV3-2) and TRBJ1-2; D is undetermined. This CDR3 contains 11 residues. CDR1 is LGHDT, CDR2 YNNKEL, per germline (reference sequence). Between the trimmed V and J ends, which lost 4 bases and 5 bases, there was a span of 5 bases. The DNA of the CDR3 is TGTGCCAGCAGCCTCGGGTATGGCTACACCTTC. This translates into CASSLGYGYTF.

The chain has TRBV28 and TRBJ2-7, with D tentatively TRBD2 (5 bases). This CDR3 contains 14 residues. CDR1 and CDR2 from the germline V gene are MDHEN and SYDVKM. V shed 5 bases and J shed 3 bases, with 14 bases lying between them. In DNA, the CDR3 is TGTGCCAGCAGTATCTCTACCGGGAACTACGAGCAGTACTTC. Translating it yields CASSISTGNYEQYF.

J is TRBJ2-2 and V is TRBV4-1; 7 bases align to TRBD1. V shed 0 bases and J 8 bases; nucleotides not matched to a gene: 18. Germline values: CDR1 MGHRA, CDR2 YSYEKL. This CDR3 is built from 19 residues. The CDR3 region has the DNA TGCGCCAGCAGCCAAGATGGGCAGGGGGTAGTAGGATCACCGGGGGAGCTGTTTTTT. This codes for CASSQDGQGVVGSPGELFF.

This chain uses TRBV3-1 (or the pseudogene TRBV3-2) with TRBJ1-2; TRBD1 matches 7 bases. In germline, CDR1 is LGHDT, CDR2 YNNKEL (reference sequence). The CDR3 covers 13 residues. After removal of 4 bases from V and 6 bases from J, the junction contained 5 bases not matched to a gene. In nucleotides, the CDR3 is TGTGCCAGCAGCCCTGACAGGGTACATGGCTACACCTTC. This encodes CASSPDRVHGYTF.

The J gene is TRBJ2-2, the V gene TRBV9, with D tentatively TRBD1 (6 bases). The V and J ends lost 0 bases and 6 bases respectively, with 21 bases between them. The germline CDR1 and CDR2 sequences are SGDLS and YYNGEE. This CDR3 has 18 residues. CDR3 DNA sequence: TGTGCCAGCAGCGTAGGAGAGGGGAGACAGGTTGGGGCCGGGGAGCTGTTTTTT. Its translation: CASSVGEGRQVGAGELFF. Full variable domain (remainder filled in from reference TRBV9 and TRBJ2-2): DSGVTQTPKHLITATGQRVTLRCSPRSGDLSVYWYQQSLDQGLQFLIQYYNGEERAKGNILERFSAQQFPDLHSELNLSSLELGDSALYFCASSVGEGRQVGAGELFFGEGSRLTVL.

The chain couples TRBV7-2 to TRBJ2-1; 12 bases agree with TRBD2. CDR1 and CDR2 (germline): SGHTA, FQGNSA. V was clipped by 6 bases and J by 6 bases; unmatched bases: 6. CDR3 size: 15 residues. The CDR3 loop is CASSRLAGALNEQFF. The DNA of the CDR3 is TGTGCCAGCAGTCGACTAGCGGGGGCCCTCAATGAGCAGTTCTTC.

This clone showed up just once. This rearrangement joins TRBV24-1 to TRBJ2-3; 12 bases align to TRBD2. This CDR3 contains 18 residues. Looked up from germline, CDR1 is KGHDR and CDR2 is SFDVKD. V lost 1 base, J lost 4 bases, and 8 bases stayed unmatched. The CDR3 loop is CATSDFSLAGGRADTQYF. CDR3 nucleotide sequence: TGTGCCACCAGTGATTTCAGCCTAGCGGGGGGGCGGGCAGATACGCAGTATTTT.

The chain is built from TRBV9 and TRBJ2-1; possibly TRBD2 for D (6 bases). V was pared by 4 bases and J by 5 bases, with 13 bases between. Germline V gene data show CDR1 as SGDLS and CDR2 as YYNGEE. This CDR3 is 14 amino acids long. CDR3 DNA sequence: TGTGCCAGCAGCTCCCGACTAGGGGACAATGAGCAGTTCTTC. This gives the protein CASSSRLGDNEQFF.

This sequence joins TRBV19 and TRBJ2-5; tentative D call: TRBD1 (5 bases). The CDR3 runs 13 residues. Germline lookup yields CDR1 LNHDA and CDR2 SQIVND (reference sequence). The V end lost 5 bases, the J end lost 3 bases, and 10 bases lay between the germline ends. The DNA of the CDR3 is TGTGCCAGTAGTTTGACAGCTAAAGAGACCCAGTACTTC. Its protein product is CASSLTAKETQYF. The full variable domain, completed using reference TRBV19 and TRBJ2-5, is DGGITQSPKYLFRKEGQNVTLSCEQNLNHDAMYWYRQDPGQGLRLIYYSQIVNDFQKGDIAEGYSVSREKKESFPLTVTSAQKNPTAFYLCASSLTAKETQYFGPGTRLLVL.

J is TRBJ1-2 and V is TRBV3-1 (or the pseudogene TRBV3-2); perhaps TRBD1 as D (6 bases). V gave up 0 bases and J gave up 4 bases, with 18 bases separating them. Germline V gene data show CDR1 as LGHDT and CDR2 as YNNKEL (reference sequence). This CDR3 has 17 amino acids. This CDR3 is CASSQDLTPGDSYGYTF. For the CDR3, the DNA is TGTGCCAGCAGCCAAGATCTTACGCCAGGGGATAGCTATGGCTACACCTTC.

The chain recombines TRBV27 with TRBJ2-3, with 9 positions matching TRBD1. Germline values: CDR1 MNHEY, CDR2 SMNVEV (reference sequence). The CDR3 runs 16 residues. J lost 1 base, V lost 6 bases, and 8 bases had no gene match. DNA of the CDR3: TGTGCCAGCAGACGCCCGACAGGGGGGGGCACAGATACGCAGTATTTT. Translated: CASRRPTGGGTDTQYF.

The chain carries TRBV24-1 and TRBJ2-1, with TRBD2 matching 7 bases. Trimming removed 0 bases from V and 0 bases from J; junction bases left unmatched: 4. The CDR3 has 17 amino acids. From germline, CDR1 is KGHDR and CDR2 SFDVKD. CDR3 in amino acids: CATSDLERGRSYNEQFF. DNA for the CDR3: TGTGCCACCAGTGATTTGGAGCGGGGCCGCTCCTACAATGAGCAGTTCTTC.

This rearrangement joins TRBV10-2 to TRBJ1-3; TRBD1 might be the D (5 bases). The CDR3 loop spans 15 amino acids. Germline V CDR1 and CDR2: WSHSY, SAAADI. Trimming cost V 3 bases and J 0 bases, with 9 bases left between them. CDR3 residues: CASSDRQNSGNTIYF. The CDR3 nucleotides are TGCGCCAGCAGTGACAGACAGAACTCTGGAAACACCATATATTTT.

This chain joins TRBV19 and TRBJ1-2; 7 bases agree with TRBD1. Trimming took 9 bases from V and 3 from J; bases not matched to a gene: 10. Germline loops: CDR1 LNHDA, CDR2 SQIVND (reference sequence). The CDR3 extends over 14 amino acids. Here the CDR3 reads CASTKLTGDYGYTF. As DNA, the CDR3 is TGTGCCAGCACAAAACTAACAGGGGACTATGGCTACACCTTC.

The CDR3 sequence is CASSLPGTGAPDTQYF. CDR3 bases: TGTGCCAGCAGTTTACCCGGGACAGGGGCGCCAGATACGCAGTATTTT. The V and J genes are TRBV27 and TRBJ2-3; 10 nucleotides match TRBD1. Germline trimming cut 2 bases from V and 4 bases from J; bases unmatched to any gene: 6. The germline CDR1 and CDR2 sequences are MNHEY and SMNVEV (reference sequence). The length of the CDR3 is 16 residues.

CDR3 loop: CATSRDWTSGFSTGELFF. The CDR3 nucleotides are TGTGCCACCAGCAGAGATTGGACTAGCGGGTTTTCAACCGGGGAGCTGTTTTTT. The chain joins TRBV15 to TRBJ2-2; 11 bases are shared with TRBD2. The germline gives CDR1 LNHNV, CDR2 YYDKDF (reference sequence). Trimming cost V 0 bases and J 5 bases; bases outside gene matches: 8. The CDR3 consists of 18 residues.

This sequence joins TRBV6-5 and TRBJ1-1, with no clear D. The V gene lost 3 bases and the J gene lost 4 bases, with 12 bases spanning the gap. This CDR3 has 14 amino acids. Per the germline V gene, CDR1 is MNHEY and CDR2 is SVGAGI. The DNA for the CDR3 is TGTGCCAGCAGTTATTCCTATCGTGGCACTGAAGCTTTCTTT. Protein sequence: CASSYSYRGTEAFF.

The chain's CDR3 is CATSKGQGSHQPQHF. DNA of the CDR3: TGTGCCACCAGCAAGGGACAGGGATCGCATCAGCCCCAGCATTTT. This chain uses TRBV15 with TRBJ1-5, with 9 positions matching TRBD1. With V trimmed by 4 bases and J by 5 bases, 6 bases remained unmatched. This CDR3 comprises 15 residues. CDR1 and CDR2 from the germline V gene are LNHNV and YYDKDF (reference sequence).

This rearrangement joins TRBV27 to TRBJ2-3; possible D gene TRBD1, 6 bases. This CDR3 has 14 residues. CDR1 is MNHEY and CDR2 is SMNVEV in the germline V gene (reference sequence). V was cut by 5 bases and J by 5 bases, with 14 bases left in between. Written as DNA, the CDR3 is TGTGCCAGCAGTCTTTGGGGGCTTATAGATACGCAGTATTTT. This sequence encodes CASSLWGLIDTQYF.

The CDR3 region is CASSRGLAGNTDTQYF. The CDR3 DNA sequence: TGTGCCAGCAGCCGGGGACTAGCGGGGAACACAGATACGCAGTATTTT. The chain links TRBV7-2 to TRBJ2-3; 13 bases agree with TRBD2. Looked up from germline, CDR1 is SGHTA and CDR2 is FQGNSA. CDR3 size: 16 residues. With 5 bases clipped from V and 2 bases from J, the junction kept 4 bases outside the gene matches. Variable domain in full (rest from reference TRBV7-2 and TRBJ2-3): GAGVSQSPSNKVTEKGKDVELRCDPISGHTALYWYRQSLGQGLEFLIYFQGNSAPDKSGLPSDRFSAERTGGSVSTLTIQRTQQEDSAVYLCASSRGLAGNTDTQYFGPGTRLTVL.